Sequencing of this T cell receptor (beta chain) was carried out in a study of blood T cell repertoires in COVID-19. Study details: Both acute and convalescent COVID-19 samples were obtained from the United States, Italy and Spain.

V lost 5 bases to trimming and J lost 5 bases; unmatched junction nucleotides: 4. CDR1 and CDR2 (germline): MNHEY, SVGAGI. The CDR3 has 13 amino acids. Authors' analysis steps: Quantification of nucleated cells was approximated via reference gene primer amplification. TCRdb's table, derived via immunoSEQ multiplex PCR, lists solely in-frame clones and lacks some. V, J and clone size derive from that table, while D and trimming were established from the DNA sequence. Of 120,000 to 150,000 clones in the sample, more than 75% were seen once. This receptor was identified in a man aged 50 to 60 who had recovered from COVID-19. This chain links TRBV6-5 with TRBJ2-7; TRBD1 agrees at 9 bases. Sequencing input: peripheral blood. Here the CDR3 reads CASSRDRDNEQYF. CDR3 nucleotides: TGTGCCAGCAGTCGGGACAGGGATAACGAGCAGTACTTC.